The clone carrying this T cell receptor beta chain was counted between two and nine times. Its antigen is still unknown. The sample originates from a study of HIV-infected patients and healthy controls. Study-level findings and limits: Compared with controls, mean Gini indices were significantly raised in HIV-infected repertoires, possibly indicating oligoclonality. Donor HLA types were not determined in the study.

Follow-up blood was drawn about 14 weeks, roughly three months, after antiretroviral therapy began. All unsorted peripheral T cells were captured because whole blood was used without fractionation. Reverse transcription used around 500 ng RNA and constant-region primers for alpha and beta. Using multiplexing indices, alpha and beta chain libraries were generated apart by chain-specific third strand synthesis. Each CDR3 protein gets one entry after TCRdb re-called the 5' RACE reads with MiXCR. The data hold about 8,600 distinct CDR3 sequences, with over 7.5% observed a single time. This specimen consisted of blood, obtained during antiretroviral therapy. This TCR came from an adult with HIV infection.

CDR3 loop: CASRGTGAPEQFF. The DNA of the CDR3 is TGTGCCAGCAGGGGGACAGGGGCCCCTGAGCAGTTCTTC. This sequence joins TRBV6-2 or TRBV6-3 and TRBJ2-1; 10 bases line up with TRBD1. The CDR3 consists of 13 residues. Germline CDR1 is MNHEY and CDR2 is SVGEGT. V lost 6 bases to trimming and J lost 9 bases; unmatched junction nucleotides: 5.